A single sample is the source of the 28 T cell receptor beta chains below, sequenced in a study of T cell responses to AZD1222 COVID-19 vaccine. Produced via immunoSEQ multiplex PCR; TCRdb's table is partial and in-frame only. The sample has over 120,000 clones, over 75% seen once. Sequencing was performed on peripheral blood, taken on day 0 of AZD1222 vaccination. The receptors were sampled from an adult in good health.

The V and J genes are TRBV5-4 and TRBJ1-1; D unclear. The V end lost 4 bases, the J end lost 1 base, and 11 bases lay between the germline ends. Germline CDR1 is SGHNT and CDR2 is YYREEE (reference sequence). The CDR3 loop spans 14 amino acids. This CDR3 reads CASSLDGENTEAFF. The CDR3 DNA reads TGTGCCAGCAGCCTCGACGGCGAGAACACTGAAGCTTTCTTT.

The rearrangement uses TRBV7-2 and TRBJ2-1, with 8 positions matching TRBD2. Trimming at V came to 5 bases and at J to 4 bases, leaving 7 bases not matched to a gene. In germline, CDR1 is SGHTA, CDR2 FQGNSA. The CDR3 runs to 15 residues. This CDR3 is CASSTGLAAYNEQFF. The CDR3 bases are TGTGCCAGCAGCACCGGACTAGCCGCGTACAATGAGCAGTTCTTC.

The chain recombines TRBV4-2 with TRBJ1-3; D uncertain. V was clipped by 0 bases and J by 4 bases, with 10 bases between them. Germline V gene sequence: CDR1 LGHNA, CDR2 YNFKEQ. This CDR3 has 15 amino acids. The CDR3, as DNA: TGTGCCAGCAGCCAAGACAGGCTAGGAGGAAACACCATATATTTT. Its protein product is CASSQDRLGGNTIYF.

The rearrangement links TRBV4-1 to TRBJ1-1; D is ambiguous. The CDR3 length is 14 residues. Germline CDR1 and CDR2: MGHRA and YSYEKL. With 4 bases removed from V and 3 bases from J, the gap between germline ends came to 12 bases. CDR3 protein: CASSPIGVDTEAFF. In DNA, the CDR3 is TGCGCCAGCAGCCCGATCGGGGTAGACACTGAAGCTTTCTTT.

The chain couples TRBV6-5 to TRBJ2-4; D may be TRBD1 or TRBD2 (5 bases each). This CDR3 comprises 15 residues. CDR1 MNHEY and CDR2 SVGAGI come from the germline V gene. Trimming shortened V by 5 bases and J by 6 bases, and 17 bases separated the two germline ends. In DNA form, the CDR3 reads TGTGCCAGCAGTCCACCGGGACCGACCCTAAACATTCAGTACTTC. Translated: CASSPPGPTLNIQYF.

The chain carries TRBV18 and TRBJ2-2; 8 positions agree with TRBD1. The CDR3 is 15 amino acids. J lost 6 bases, V lost 3 bases, and 6 bases had no gene match. Germline-derived CDR1 and CDR2 are KGHSH and LQKENI. The CDR3 region has the DNA TGTGCCAGCTCACCTGGACAGGGATCGGCCGGGGAGCTGTTTTTT. Amino acid sequence: CASSPGQGSAGELFF.

The chain couples TRBV6-1 to TRBJ1-6; perhaps TRBD1 as D (5 bases). V gave up 2 bases and J gave up 3 bases, with 17 bases separating them. The germline V gene has CDR1 MNHNS and CDR2 SASEGT. This CDR3 is built from 18 residues. The CDR3 DNA reads TGTGCCAGCAGTGAAAGGGGCCAGTCCCCAATCTATAATTCACCCCTCCACTTT. It is translated as CASSERGQSPIYNSPLHF.

This clone was seen a handful of times. This chain uses TRBV6-5 with TRBJ2-7; D call uncertain. This CDR3 contains 15 residues. Germline CDR1 reads MNHEY; CDR2 reads SVGAGI. Trimming took off 5 bases at V and 0 bases at J, with 14 bases between the two ends. The CDR3 region has the DNA TGTGCCAGCAGTCCGTCGGGTTACTTCTCCTACGAGCAGTACTTC. Its protein is CASSPSGYFSYEQYF.

This sequence joins TRBV18 and TRBJ1-2, with D uncertain. Per the germline V gene, CDR1 is KGHSH and CDR2 is LQKENI. V lost 4 bases and J 6 bases, leaving 12 bases between the germline ends. This CDR3 contains 13 residues. The CDR3 sequence: CASSQGRVNGYTF. The CDR3 DNA reads TGTGCCAGCTCACAGGGAAGAGTAAATGGCTACACCTTC.

V gene TRBV7-2 combines with J gene TRBJ1-2; a weak D match, TRBD1 (5 bases). The CDR3 is 13 amino acids. CDR1 is SGHTA and CDR2 is FQGNSA in the germline V gene. V gave up 5 bases and J gave up 2 bases, with 9 bases separating them. CDR3 loop: CASSQGLNYGYTF. CDR3 DNA sequence: TGTGCCAGCAGCCAGGGCCTGAACTATGGCTACACCTTC.

This clone was seen a single time. The chain couples TRBV6-5 to TRBJ1-3, with D unresolved. The CDR3 runs to 11 residues. CDR1 is MNHEY and CDR2 is SVGAGI in the germline V gene. Trimming removed 2 bases from V and 13 bases from J, with 9 bases in between. The CDR3 spells CASSYAQAIYF. The CDR3 nucleotides read TGTGCCAGCAGTTACGCCCAGGCGATATATTTT.

This chain links TRBV28 with TRBJ1-5, with a tentative D call TRBD1 (5 bases). The germline gives CDR1 MDHEN, CDR2 SYDVKM. V shed 2 bases and J shed 7 bases, with 21 bases lying between them. The CDR3 extends over 17 amino acids. The CDR3 bases are TGTGCCAGCAGTTTAAGGACACCAGAAGGACGGGGCCAGCCCCAGCATTTT. Protein sequence: CASSLRTPEGRGQPQHF.

The gene calls are TRBV9 and TRBJ2-5; possible D gene TRBD1, 6 bases. Germline V gene data show CDR1 as SGDLS and CDR2 as YYNGEE. Trimming left V 4 bases short and J 4 bases short, with 14 bases between. The CDR3 runs 14 residues. CDR3 sequence reads: CASSIHDRSETQYF. The CDR3 DNA sequence: TGTGCCAGCAGCATACACGACAGGTCAGAGACCCAGTACTTC. The variable domain in full, completed from reference TRBV9 and TRBJ2-5, reads DSGVTQTPKHLITATGQRVTLRCSPRSGDLSVYWYQQSLDQGLQFLIQYYNGEERAKGNILERFSAQQFPDLHSELNLSSLELGDSALYFCASSIHDRSETQYFGPGTRLLVL.

This chain uses TRBV19 with TRBJ1-5; D gene uncertain. Deletions cut 3 bases from V and 6 bases from J, with 15 bases between. The CDR3 length is 15 residues. From germline, CDR1 is LNHDA and CDR2 SQIVND (reference sequence). DNA of the CDR3: TGTGCCAGTAGTATGGGCCCAGGAGGAGGTCAGCCCCAGCATTTT. It is translated as CASSMGPGGGQPQHF.

Only one count was recorded for this clone. The V call is TRBV2, the J call TRBJ1-2; no reliable D call. The CDR3 is 14 residues long. V was trimmed by 2 bases and J by 6 bases, leaving 13 bases between them. Per germline, CDR1 SNHLY and CDR2 FYNNEI. In DNA, the CDR3 is TGTGCCAGCAGTGAAATAACAGCCTATGATGGCTACACCTTC. This encodes CASSEITAYDGYTF.

The chain uses TRBV28 and TRBJ1-3; the D is unclear. This CDR3 region has 14 residues. The germline gives CDR1 MDHEN, CDR2 SYDVKM. V lost 6 bases and J lost 0, with 9 bases in between. The CDR3 protein is CASRTDASGNTIYF. CDR3 DNA: TGTGCCAGCAGGACGGATGCCTCTGGAAACACCATATATTTT.

The CDR3, as DNA: TGTGCCAGTAGTGTCTATAATTCACCCCTCCACTTT. Protein sequence: CASSVYNSPLHF. The V and J genes are TRBV19 and TRBJ1-6; no definite D call. This CDR3 contains 12 residues. V was cut by 5 bases and J by 3 bases, with 2 bases left in between. From germline, CDR1 is LNHDA and CDR2 SQIVND (reference sequence). Complete variable domain (other parts from reference TRBV19 and TRBJ1-6): DGGITQSPKYLFRKEGQNVTLSCEQNLNHDAMYWYRQDPGQGLRLIYYSQIVNDFQKGDIAEGYSVSREKKESFPLTVTSAQKNPTAFYLCASSVYNSPLHFGNGTRLTVT.

The chain combines TRBV24-1 with TRBJ1-5, with D possibly matching TRBD1 (5 bases). There are 15 residues in the CDR3. V lost 9 bases and J 3 bases, leaving 17 bases between the germline ends. Germline CDR1 KGHDR, CDR2 SFDVKD. CDR3 sequence: CATSSRGFNNQPQHF. Here the CDR3 DNA reads TGTGCCACCTCATCGAGGGGTTTTAACAATCAGCCCCAGCATTTT.

This chain connects TRBV20-1 to TRBJ1-5; D possibly corresponds to TRBD1 (6 bases). CDR1 is DFQATT, CDR2 SNEGSKA, per germline (reference sequence). The V end lost 3 bases, the J end lost 7 bases, and 10 bases lay between the germline ends. The CDR3 totals 12 residues. The CDR3 here is CSASLGGQPQHF. CDR3 in DNA: TGCAGTGCTAGTTTAGGGGGGCAGCCCCAGCATTTT.

The rearrangement uses TRBV6-5 and TRBJ1-2; the D gene is possibly TRBD1 (5 bases). In germline, CDR1 is MNHEY, CDR2 SVGAGI. V was cut by 2 bases and J by 8 bases, with 15 bases left in between. This CDR3 spans 14 amino acids. In DNA, the CDR3 is TGTGCCAGCAGTTACACCGGGACTGAGGGGGGCTACACCTTC. This codes for CASSYTGTEGGYTF.

This clone was picked up one time. The chain is built from TRBV28 and TRBJ1-5; D not resolved. The CDR3 has 17 amino acids. Germline-derived CDR1 and CDR2 are MDHEN and SYDVKM. Trimming stripped 1 base from V and 2 bases from J, with 15 bases between. This chain's CDR3 is CASSLYPRVPGNQPQHF. CDR3 DNA sequence: TGTGCCAGCAGTTTATATCCAAGGGTCCCAGGCAATCAGCCCCAGCATTTT. Looking up the rest from reference TRBV28 and TRBJ1-5 gives the full variable domain: DVKVTQSSRYLVKRTGEKVFLECVQDMDHENMFWYRQDPGLGLRLIYFSYDVKMKEKGDIPEGYSVSREKKERFSLILESASTNQTSMYLCASSLYPRVPGNQPQHFGDGTRLSIL.

The rearrangement uses TRBV28 and TRBJ1-4; the match to TRBD1 covers 9 bases. CDR1 and CDR2 (germline): MDHEN, SYDVKM. After removal of 6 bases from V and 5 bases from J, the junction contained 7 bases not matched to a gene. The CDR3 runs 15 residues. The CDR3 DNA is TGTGCCAGCAGCCTGGGGGACAGGGACAATGAAAAACTGTTTTTT. This encodes CASSLGDRDNEKLFF. Complete variable domain (other parts from reference TRBV28 and TRBJ1-4): DVKVTQSSRYLVKRTGEKVFLECVQDMDHENMFWYRQDPGLGLRLIYFSYDVKMKEKGDIPEGYSVSREKKERFSLILESASTNQTSMYLCASSLGDRDNEKLFFGSGTQLSVL.

The CDR3: CASSFWPYEQYF. The CDR3 bases are TGTGCCAGCAGCTTCTGGCCCTACGAGCAGTACTTC. The gene calls are TRBV7-2 and TRBJ2-7; no firm D call. Trimming left V 3 bases short and J 2 bases short, with 5 bases between. The CDR3 extends over 12 amino acids. Germline values: CDR1 SGHTA, CDR2 FQGNSA.

This sequence joins TRBV30 and TRBJ1-1, with D unclear. The germline CDR1 and CDR2 sequences are GTSNPN and SVGIG (reference sequence). V gave up 2 bases and J gave up 7 bases, with 14 bases separating them. The CDR3 covers 13 residues. The CDR3 here is CAWSYGRASEAFF. In DNA, the CDR3 is TGTGCCTGGAGTTACGGACGAGCCAGTGAAGCTTTCTTT. Variable domain in full (rest from reference TRBV30 and TRBJ1-1): SQTIHQWPATLVQPVGSPLSLECTVEGTSNPNLYWYRQAAGRGLQLLFYSVGIGQISSEVPQNLSASRPQDRQFILSSKKLLLSDSGFYLCAWSYGRASEAFFGQGTRLTVV.

J is TRBJ2-3 and V is TRBV10-3; maybe TRBD2 (6 bases). Germline assignment: CDR1 ENHRY and CDR2 SYGVKD. V was shortened by 7 bases and J by 4 bases, with 12 bases between the two germline ends. CDR3 length: 13 residues. The CDR3 sequence: CAITRGEADTQYF. CDR3 in DNA: TGTGCCATCACCCGCGGGGAGGCAGATACGCAGTATTTT.

This chain uses TRBV20-1 with TRBJ2-4; D gene unclear. Germline V gene sequence: CDR1 DFQATT, CDR2 SNEGSKA (reference sequence). CDR3 size: 10 residues. The V and J ends lost 0 bases and 8 bases respectively, with 2 bases between them. The CDR3 DNA reads TGCAGTGCTAGAGATGACATTCAGTACTTC. Translated, it gives CSARDDIQYF.

The chain is built from TRBV12-3 or TRBV12-4 and TRBJ1-3; D is undetermined. This CDR3 is built from 12 residues. In DNA form, the CDR3 reads TGTGCAGAACTGAGCTCTGGAAACACCATATATTTT. Translated: CAELSSGNTIYF.

The V and J genes are TRBV14 and TRBJ1-4; 7 bases fit TRBD1. The CDR3 sequence is 18 residues long. Losses at the gene ends were 5 bases for V and 8 bases for J; bases not matched to a gene: 20. CDR1 is SGHDN, CDR2 FVKESK, per germline. This chain's CDR3 is CASSIGAQGRYREEKLFF. In DNA form, the CDR3 reads TGTGCCAGCAGCATTGGAGCACAGGGGCGTTACCGGGAAGAAAAACTGTTTTTT. The full variable domain, completed using reference TRBV14 and TRBJ1-4, is EAGVTQFPSHSVIEKGQTVTLRCDPISGHDNLYWYRRVMGKEIKFLLHFVKESKQDESGMPNNRFLAERTGGTYSTLKVQPAELEDSGVYFCASSIGAQGRYREEKLFFGSGTQLSVL.